This is a list of T cell receptor beta chains from one sample in a study of shared clonotypes between healthy human individuals. Repertoires were generated with immunoSEQ multiplex PCR, while TCRdb's copy carries only in-frame clones and drops some. Of under 2,500,000 clones listed, 95% are singletons. The material sequenced was naive CD4+ T cells sorted from blood. These receptors originate from a man aged 18 to 29 in good health. The CDR3 runs from the conserved cysteine through the conserved F or W. Each record gives: D gene, J gene, V gene, clone size, CDR3 DNA, CDR3 protein. A D gene is named only where the DNA matches it firmly. Rows give clone size only sometimes, using once, few, many, or a class for an expanded clone.

-,TRBJ1-2,TRBV6-1,-,TGTGCCAGCAGTGAGAGGTTAGGCGGCTACACCTTC,CASSERLGGYTF
-,TRBJ1-1,TRBV11-2,-,TGTGCCAGCAGCCGACATGGGGCCACTGAAGCTTTCTTT,CASSRHGATEAFF
TRBD1,TRBJ1-6,TRBV7-2,-,TGTGCCAGCAGCTTAGGGGGACAGGGGATTTCACCCCTCCACTTT,CASSLGGQGISPLHF
TRBD1,TRBJ1-4,TRBV9,-,TGTGCCAGCAGCTTTGGGGCGGACAGGGGGTTAACTAATGAAAAACTGTTTTTT,CASSFGADRGLTNEKLFF
-,TRBJ1-5,TRBV2,-,TGTGCCAGCGGGGAAGGAAGGGTCCCCGGGCCCCAGCATTTT,CASGEGRVPGPQHF
-,TRBJ1-5,TRBV27,-,TGTGCCAGCAGTTTATCAGGCGGGGGATCAAGTCAGCCCCAGCATTTT,CASSLSGGGSSQPQHF
-,TRBJ1-2,TRBV6-5,once,TGTGCCAGCAGTTACGGGGGTTTGCTGGGCTACACCTTC,CASSYGGLLGYTF
-,TRBJ2-7,TRBV5-4,-,TGTGCCAGCAGCTTGGCCGGGGAGTTCGACGAGCAGTACTTC,CASSLAGEFDEQYF
-,TRBJ1-1,TRBV2,-,TGTGCCAGCAGGACGACAGGGAACACTGAAGCTTTCTTT,CASRTTGNTEAFF
-,TRBJ1-2,TRBV5-8,-,TGTGCCAGCAGCTTTGCTTCAGGGGTTAGCTACACCTTC,CASSFASGVSYTF
-,TRBJ2-5,TRBV18,-,TGTGCCAGCTCACGACAGGCACTGGAGACCCAGTACTTC,CASSRQALETQYF
-,TRBJ1-2,TRBV5-4,-,TGTGCCAGCAGCTTGAAGGGAGAGGGTGGCTACACCTTC,CASSLKGEGGYTF
TRBD2,TRBJ2-7,TRBV19,-,TGTGCCAGTAGTCCGCTAGCGGGGGGGCCTTATGAGCAGTACTTC,CASSPLAGGPYEQYF
TRBD1,TRBJ2-5,TRBV5-1,-,TGCGCCAGCAGCCGAGGGGGCTCTGGGGACAAAGAGACCCAGTACTTC,CASSRGGSGDKETQYF
-,TRBJ1-5,TRBV7-9,-,TGTGCCAGCTCTCTACCGGATCAGCCCCAGCATTTT,CASSLPDQPQHF
-,TRBJ1-5,TRBV10-3,-,TGTGCCATCAGTGAGACGACGGGCAATCAGCCCCAGCATTTT,CAISETTGNQPQHF
TRBD1,TRBJ1-2,TRBV7-2,-,TGTGCCAGCAGCTCCCAGGGGGCTAACTATGGCTACACCTTC,CASSSQGANYGYTF
-,TRBJ2-3,TRBV5-1,-,TGCGCCAGCAGCTTTCCCGGGACGGGTATCACAGATACGCAGTATTTT,CASSFPGTGITDTQYF
-,TRBJ2-1,TRBV5-4,once,TGTGCCAGCAGCACACAGGGTGGGGGATACAATGAGCAGTTCTTC,CASSTQGGGYNEQFF
-,TRBJ1-1,TRBV30,-,TGTGCCTGGACGGGGCAGGCGAACACTGAAGCTTTCTTT,CAWTGQANTEAFF
TRBD2,TRBJ2-1,TRBV18,-,TGTGCCAGCTCACCACCTAGCGGGGGTTACAATGAGCAGTTCTTC,CASSPPSGGYNEQFF
-,TRBJ2-1,TRBV2,-,TGTGCCAGCAGTGAAGCGCGCGGCGCAGGGCATGAGCAGTTCTTC,CASSEARGAGHEQFF
-,TRBJ1-1,TRBV6-5,-,TGTGCCAGCAGTTACTCCCAGGGTGAAGCTTTCTTT,CASSYSQGEAFF
-,TRBJ2-6,TRBV18,-,TGTGCCAACTCACGCCAGGGGAGCTCTGGGGCCAACGTCCTGACTTTC,CANSRQGSSGANVLTF
-,TRBJ2-7,TRBV18,-,TGTGCCAGCTCACCAATAGGGTCCTTCGAGCAGTACTTC,CASSPIGSFEQYF
-,TRBJ1-1,TRBV4-2,-,TGTGCCAGCAGCCAAGATAGGACGAGGAACACTGAAGCTTTCTTT,CASSQDRTRNTEAFF
-,TRBJ1-5,TRBV27,-,TGTGCCAGCAGCCCCACCCTGCTGGTGGGTGGTCAGCCCCAGCATTTT,CASSPTLLVGGQPQHF
-,TRBJ2-3,TRBV5-1,once,TGCGCCAGCAAAATAGGAAGCACAGATACGCAGTATTTT,CASKIGSTDTQYF
TRBD1,TRBJ2-3,TRBV5-1,-,TGCGCCAGCGCTCCCCCCGGGACAGATAGCACAGATACGCAGTATTTT,CASAPPGTDSTDTQYF
-,TRBJ2-7,TRBV7-9,once,TGTGCCAGCAGCCCCCTGGGGCAGTACTTC,CASSPLGQYF
-,TRBJ1-6,TRBV25-1,few,TGTGCCAGCAGTGAATTAGGCTCCTATAATTCACCCCTCCACTTT,CASSELGSYNSPLHF
-,TRBJ2-7,TRBV15,-,TGTGCCACCAGCAGAGTCGGCGGACAACTCTCCTACGAGCAGTACTTC,CATSRVGGQLSYEQYF
-,TRBJ1-1,TRBV10-3,-,TGTGCCATCAGTGATATAGCTGAAGCTTTCTTT,CAISDIAEAFF
-,TRBJ2-7,TRBV7-8,once,TGTGCCACTAAACATCAGGGGAACTTCGACGAGCAGTACTTC,CATKHQGNFDEQYF